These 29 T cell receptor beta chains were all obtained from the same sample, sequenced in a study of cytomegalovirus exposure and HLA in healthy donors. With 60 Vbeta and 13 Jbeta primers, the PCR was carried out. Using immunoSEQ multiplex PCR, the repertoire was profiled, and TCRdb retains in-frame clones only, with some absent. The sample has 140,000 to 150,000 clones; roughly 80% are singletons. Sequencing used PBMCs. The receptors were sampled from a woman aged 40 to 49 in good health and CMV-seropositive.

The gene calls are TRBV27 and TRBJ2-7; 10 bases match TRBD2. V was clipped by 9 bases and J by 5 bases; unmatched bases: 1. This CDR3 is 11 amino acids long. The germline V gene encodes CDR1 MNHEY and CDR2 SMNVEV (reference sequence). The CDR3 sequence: CASGLADEQYF. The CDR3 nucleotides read TGTGCCAGTGGACTAGCGGACGAGCAGTACTTC.

CDR3 sequence: CASSLWEGQGFSYEQYF. CDR3 bases: TGCGCCAGCAGCTTGTGGGAAGGACAGGGGTTCTCCTACGAGCAGTACTTC. The V gene is TRBV5-1, the J gene TRBJ2-5, with 9 bases matching TRBD1. Near its end, the DNA agrees better with TRBJ2-7, so the J call may be wrong. The germline V gene encodes CDR1 SGHRS and CDR2 YFSETQ. The CDR3 runs to 17 residues.

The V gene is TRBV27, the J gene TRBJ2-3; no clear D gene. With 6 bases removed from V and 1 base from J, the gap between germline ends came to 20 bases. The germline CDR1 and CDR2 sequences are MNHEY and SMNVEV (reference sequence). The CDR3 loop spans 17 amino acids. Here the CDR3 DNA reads TGTGCCAGCAGACCATCCCAGACTGGGTATGGCACAGATACGCAGTATTTT. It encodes CASRPSQTGYGTDTQYF.

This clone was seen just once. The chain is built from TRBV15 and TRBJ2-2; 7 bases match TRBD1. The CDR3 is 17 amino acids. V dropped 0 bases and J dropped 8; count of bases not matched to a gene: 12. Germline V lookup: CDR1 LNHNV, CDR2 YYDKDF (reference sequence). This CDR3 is CATSRDRTTGQAGELFF. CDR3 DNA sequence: TGTGCCACCAGCAGAGACAGAACGACAGGGCAGGCGGGGGAGCTGTTTTTT.

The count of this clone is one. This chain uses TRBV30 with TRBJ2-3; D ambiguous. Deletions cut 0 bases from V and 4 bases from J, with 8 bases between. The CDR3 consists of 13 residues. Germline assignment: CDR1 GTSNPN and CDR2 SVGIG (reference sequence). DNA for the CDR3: TGTGCCTGGAGTGTATGGGCAGCAGATACGCAGTATTTT. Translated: CAWSVWAADTQYF.

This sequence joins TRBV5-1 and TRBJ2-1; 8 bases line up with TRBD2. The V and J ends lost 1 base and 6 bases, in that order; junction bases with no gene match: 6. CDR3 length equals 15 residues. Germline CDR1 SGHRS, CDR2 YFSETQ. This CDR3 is CASSLISGMGNEQFF. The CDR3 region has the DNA TGCGCCAGCAGCTTGATTAGCGGGATGGGCAATGAGCAGTTCTTC. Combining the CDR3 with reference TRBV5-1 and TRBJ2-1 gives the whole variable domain KAGVTQTPRYLIKTRGQQVTLSCSPISGHRSVSWYQQTPGQGLQFLFEYFSETQRNKGNFPGRFSGRQFSNSRSEMNVSTLELGDSALYLCASSLISGMGNEQFFGPGTRLTVL.

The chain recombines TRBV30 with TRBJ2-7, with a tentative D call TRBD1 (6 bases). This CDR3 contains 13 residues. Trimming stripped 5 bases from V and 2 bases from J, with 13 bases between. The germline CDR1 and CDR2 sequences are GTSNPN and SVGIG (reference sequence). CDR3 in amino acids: CAWGAGVPYEQYF. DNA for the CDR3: TGTGCCTGGGGAGCAGGGGTTCCCTACGAGCAGTACTTC.

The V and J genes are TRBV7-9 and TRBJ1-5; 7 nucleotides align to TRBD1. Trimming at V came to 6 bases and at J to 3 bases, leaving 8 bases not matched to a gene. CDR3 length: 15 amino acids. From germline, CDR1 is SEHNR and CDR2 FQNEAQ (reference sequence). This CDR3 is CASSYNRGSNQPQHF. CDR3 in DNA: TGTGCCAGCAGTTATAACAGGGGATCCAATCAGCCCCAGCATTTT. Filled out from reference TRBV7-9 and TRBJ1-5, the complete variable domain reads DTGVSQNPRHKITKRGQNVTFRCDPISEHNRLYWYRQTLGQGPEFLTYFQNEAQLEKSRLLSDRFSAERPKGSFSTLEIQRTEQGDSAMYLCASSYNRGSNQPQHFGDGTRLSIL.

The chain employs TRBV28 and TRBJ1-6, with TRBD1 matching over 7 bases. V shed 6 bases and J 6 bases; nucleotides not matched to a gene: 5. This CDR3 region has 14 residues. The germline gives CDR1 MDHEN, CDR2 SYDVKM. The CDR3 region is CASRTGQSNSPLHF. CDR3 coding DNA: TGTGCCAGCAGGACGGGACAGAGTAATTCACCCCTCCACTTT.

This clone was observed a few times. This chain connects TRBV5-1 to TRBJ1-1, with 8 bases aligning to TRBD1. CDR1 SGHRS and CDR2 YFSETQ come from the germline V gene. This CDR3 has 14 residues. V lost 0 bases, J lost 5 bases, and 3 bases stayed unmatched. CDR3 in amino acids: CASSLVQGGTEAFF. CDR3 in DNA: TGCGCCAGCAGCTTGGTACAGGGGGGAACTGAAGCTTTCTTT.

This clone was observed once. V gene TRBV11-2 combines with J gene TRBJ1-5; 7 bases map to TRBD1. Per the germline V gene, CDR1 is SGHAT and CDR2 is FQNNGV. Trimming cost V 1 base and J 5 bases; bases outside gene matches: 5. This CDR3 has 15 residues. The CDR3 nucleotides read TGTGCCAGCAGCTTAGGGACAGGTCCTGATCAGCCCCAGCATTTT. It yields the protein CASSLGTGPDQPQHF.

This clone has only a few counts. The DNA for the CDR3 is TGTGCCAGCAGTTACCGGGGACAGGGGCCGAACACTGAAGCTTTCTTT. Translating it yields CASSYRGQGPNTEAFF. This chain uses TRBV6-5 with TRBJ1-1; TRBD1 matches at 10 bases. Trimming took 2 bases from V and 1 from J; bases not matched to a gene: 4. This CDR3 is built from 16 residues. In germline, CDR1 is MNHEY, CDR2 SVGAGI.

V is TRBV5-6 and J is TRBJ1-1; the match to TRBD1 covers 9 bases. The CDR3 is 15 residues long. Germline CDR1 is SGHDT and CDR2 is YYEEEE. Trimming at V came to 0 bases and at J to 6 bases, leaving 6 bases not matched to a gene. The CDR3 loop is CASSLVGTGSPEAFF. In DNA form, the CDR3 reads TGTGCCAGCAGCTTGGTTGGGACAGGGTCCCCTGAAGCTTTCTTT.

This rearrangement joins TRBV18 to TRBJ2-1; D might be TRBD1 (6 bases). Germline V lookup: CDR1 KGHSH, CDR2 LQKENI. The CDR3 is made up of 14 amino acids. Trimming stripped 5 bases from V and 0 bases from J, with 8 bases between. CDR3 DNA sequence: TGTGCCAGCTCAACAGGGAGCTCCTACAATGAGCAGTTCTTC. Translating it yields CASSTGSSYNEQFF.

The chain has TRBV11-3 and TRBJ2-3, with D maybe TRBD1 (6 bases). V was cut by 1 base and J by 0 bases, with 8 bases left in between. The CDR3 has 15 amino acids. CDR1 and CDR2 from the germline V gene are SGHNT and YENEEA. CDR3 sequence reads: CASSLGGTSTDTQYF. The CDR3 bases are TGTGCCAGCAGCTTAGGAGGGACAAGCACAGATACGCAGTATTTT.

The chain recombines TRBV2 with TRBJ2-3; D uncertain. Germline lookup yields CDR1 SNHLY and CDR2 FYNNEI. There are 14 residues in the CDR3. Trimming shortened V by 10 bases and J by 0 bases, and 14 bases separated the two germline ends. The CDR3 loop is CAIKAVTSTDTQYF. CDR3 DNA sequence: TGTGCCATCAAGGCGGTTACTAGCACAGATACGCAGTATTTT.

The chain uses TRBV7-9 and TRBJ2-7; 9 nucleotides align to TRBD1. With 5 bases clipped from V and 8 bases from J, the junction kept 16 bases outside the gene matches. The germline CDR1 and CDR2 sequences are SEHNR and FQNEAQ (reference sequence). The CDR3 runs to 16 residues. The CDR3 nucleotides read TGTGCCAGCAGCCGCGGTTGGACAGGGGTATCGGACAAGCAGTACTTC. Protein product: CASSRGWTGVSDKQYF.

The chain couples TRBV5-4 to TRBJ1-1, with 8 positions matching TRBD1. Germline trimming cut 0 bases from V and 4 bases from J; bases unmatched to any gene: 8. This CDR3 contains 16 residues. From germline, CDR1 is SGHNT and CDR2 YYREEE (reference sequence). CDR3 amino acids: CASSLETYRGSTEAFF. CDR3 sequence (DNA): TGTGCCAGCAGCTTGGAAACTTACAGGGGGTCCACTGAAGCTTTCTTT.

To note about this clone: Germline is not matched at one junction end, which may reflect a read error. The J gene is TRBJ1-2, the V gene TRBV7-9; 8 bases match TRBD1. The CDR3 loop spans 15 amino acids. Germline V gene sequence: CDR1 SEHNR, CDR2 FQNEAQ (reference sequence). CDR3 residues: CSSSLTDREDYGYTF. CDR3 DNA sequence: TGTTCCAGCAGCTTAACGGACAGGGAGGACTATGGCTACACCTTC.

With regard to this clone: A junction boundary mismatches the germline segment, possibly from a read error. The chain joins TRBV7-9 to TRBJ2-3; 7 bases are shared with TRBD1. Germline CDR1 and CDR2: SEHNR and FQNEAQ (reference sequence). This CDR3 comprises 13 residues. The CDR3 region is CSSSPQTGLTQYF. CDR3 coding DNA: TGTTCCAGCAGCCCCCAGACAGGGCTAACGCAGTATTTT. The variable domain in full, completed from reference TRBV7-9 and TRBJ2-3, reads DTGVSQNPRHKITKRGQNVTFRCDPISEHNRLYWYRQTLGQGPEFLTYFQNEAQLEKSRLLSDRFSAERPKGSFSTLEIQRTEQGDSAMYLCSSSPQTGLTQYFGPGTRLTVL.

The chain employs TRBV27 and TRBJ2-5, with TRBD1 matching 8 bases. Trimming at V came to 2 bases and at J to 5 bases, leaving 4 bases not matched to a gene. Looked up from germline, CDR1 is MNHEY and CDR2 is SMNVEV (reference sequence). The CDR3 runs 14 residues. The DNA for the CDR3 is TGTGCCAGCAGTTTACAGGGGGCAAGGGAGACCCAGTACTTC. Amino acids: CASSLQGARETQYF.

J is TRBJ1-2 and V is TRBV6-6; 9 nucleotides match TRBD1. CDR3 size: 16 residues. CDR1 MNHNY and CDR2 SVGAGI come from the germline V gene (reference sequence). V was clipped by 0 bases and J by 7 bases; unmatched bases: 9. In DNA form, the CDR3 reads TGTGCCAGCAGTTACTCGATCAGGGACAGGGTGGCTGGCTACACCTTC. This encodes CASSYSIRDRVAGYTF.

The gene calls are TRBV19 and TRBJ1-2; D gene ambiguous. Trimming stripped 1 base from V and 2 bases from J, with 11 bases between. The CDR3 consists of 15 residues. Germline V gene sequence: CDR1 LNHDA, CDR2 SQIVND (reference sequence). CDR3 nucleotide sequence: TGTGCCAGTAGTATAGCCCACGACACGAACTATGGCTACACCTTC. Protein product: CASSIAHDTNYGYTF.

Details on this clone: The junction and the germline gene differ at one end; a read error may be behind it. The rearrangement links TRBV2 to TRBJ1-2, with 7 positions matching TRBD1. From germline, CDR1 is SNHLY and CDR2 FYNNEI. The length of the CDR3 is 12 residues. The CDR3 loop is CTSMQGGYGYTF. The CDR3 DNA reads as TGTACCAGCATGCAGGGGGGTTATGGCTACACCTTC.

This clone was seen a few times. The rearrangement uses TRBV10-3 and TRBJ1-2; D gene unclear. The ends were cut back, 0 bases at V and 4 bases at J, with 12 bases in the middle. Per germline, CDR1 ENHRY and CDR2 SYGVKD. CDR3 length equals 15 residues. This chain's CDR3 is CAISESVSNLYGYTF. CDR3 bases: TGTGCCATCAGTGAGTCAGTTAGCAACCTCTATGGCTACACCTTC.

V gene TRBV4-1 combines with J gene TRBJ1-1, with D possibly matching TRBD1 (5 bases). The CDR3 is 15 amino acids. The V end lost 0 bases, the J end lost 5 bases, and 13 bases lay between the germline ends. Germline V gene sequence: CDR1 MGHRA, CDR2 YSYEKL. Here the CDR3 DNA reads TGCGCCAGCAGCCAAGATTCCGGGGGATGGACTGAAGCTTTCTTT. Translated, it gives CASSQDSGGWTEAFF.

CDR3 nucleotide sequence: TGCGCCAGCAGCCAAGATCGGGACAGGGGCTACGAGCAGTACTTC. Its protein product is CASSQDRDRGYEQYF. This chain connects TRBV4-1 to TRBJ2-5; 10 bases fit TRBD1. The J call is uncertain, as TRBJ2-7 better fits the DNA end. The CDR3 is 15 amino acids. The germline CDR1 and CDR2 sequences are MGHRA and YSYEKL.

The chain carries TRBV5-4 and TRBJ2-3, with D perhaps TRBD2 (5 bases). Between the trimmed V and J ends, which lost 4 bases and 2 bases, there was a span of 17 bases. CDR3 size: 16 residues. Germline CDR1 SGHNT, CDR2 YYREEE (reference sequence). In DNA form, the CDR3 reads TGTGCCAGCAGCCCGGAAACCCAGCGGAACACAGATACGCAGTATTTT. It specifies CASSPETQRNTDTQYF. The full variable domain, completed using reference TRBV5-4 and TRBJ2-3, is ETGVTQSPTHLIKTRGQQVTLRCSSQSGHNTVSWYQQALGQGPQFIFQYYREEENGRGNFPPRFSGLQFPNYSSELNVNALELDDSALYLCASSPETQRNTDTQYFGPGTRLTVL.

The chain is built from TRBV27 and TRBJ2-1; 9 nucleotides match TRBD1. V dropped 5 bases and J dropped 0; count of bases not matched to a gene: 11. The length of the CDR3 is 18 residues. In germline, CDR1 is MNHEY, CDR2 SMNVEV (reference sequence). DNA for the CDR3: TGTGCCAGCAGTAGGGACAGGGCCGGGACGAGCTCCTACAATGAGCAGTTCTTC. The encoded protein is CASSRDRAGTSSYNEQFF.